These 5 T cell receptor beta chains share one sample of origin, sequenced in a study of blood T cell repertoires in COVID-19. Only in-frame clones appear in the TCRdb table, and some are missing; sequencing was by immunoSEQ multiplex PCR. The sample consists of under 250,000 clones, over 70% of them appearing once. The specimen was peripheral blood. The receptors here all came from a woman older than 75 with acute or convalescent COVID-19.

The table lists this clone with a count of one. The CDR3 loop reads CASSLEGQSSYNEQFF. The CDR3 nucleotides are TGTGCCAGCAGTTTAGAAGGACAGAGCTCCTACAATGAGCAGTTCTTC. The chain uses TRBV27 and TRBJ2-1; TRBD1 might be the D (6 bases). Germline CDR1 and CDR2: MNHEY and SMNVEV (reference sequence). The CDR3 loop spans 16 amino acids. Trimming pared 2 bases from V and 0 bases from J, leaving 11 bases between.

The chain has TRBV7-9 and TRBJ1-4; possibly TRBD1 for D (6 bases). V was shortened by 4 bases and J by 0 bases, with 12 bases between the two germline ends. The V gene's germline CDR1 is SEHNR and CDR2 FQNEAQ (reference sequence). The CDR3 extends over 16 amino acids. In DNA, the CDR3 is TGTGCCAGCAGCTGGGGGCAGACTGCAACTAATGAAAAACTGTTTTTT. Protein product: CASSWGQTATNEKLFF.

The chain joins TRBV19 to TRBJ1-2; the D gene is possibly TRBD1 (6 bases). CDR3 length: 15 residues. Between the trimmed V and J ends, which lost 6 bases and 4 bases, there was a span of 18 bases. Germline CDR1 is LNHDA and CDR2 is SQIVND (reference sequence). CDR3 sequence reads: CASSPTSGAGYGYTF. The CDR3 DNA reads TGTGCCAGTAGCCCCACCTCAGGGGCTGGCTATGGCTACACCTTC. The full variable domain, its missing parts supplied by reference TRBV19 and TRBJ1-2, is DGGITQSPKYLFRKEGQNVTLSCEQNLNHDAMYWYRQDPGQGLRLIYYSQIVNDFQKGDIAEGYSVSREKKESFPLTVTSAQKNPTAFYLCASSPTSGAGYGYTFGSGTRLTVV.

The V gene is TRBV11-2, the J gene TRBJ1-2, with D possibly being TRBD1 (6 bases). There are 14 residues in the CDR3. V was trimmed by 5 bases and J by 4 bases, leaving 14 bases between them. Germline CDR1 SGHAT, CDR2 FQNNGV. CDR3 sequence (DNA): TGTGCCAGCAGCCCCGACAGGTTCTCCTATGGCTACACCTTC. The encoded protein is CASSPDRFSYGYTF.

This clone was counted a few times. The J gene is TRBJ1-1, the V gene TRBV12-5; possible D gene TRBD1, 6 bases. V gave up 1 base and J gave up 5 bases, with 17 bases separating them. CDR1 and CDR2 (germline): LGHNT, FRNRAP. This CDR3 has 16 residues. The CDR3 sequence is CASGLALDSTATEAFF. CDR3 bases: TGTGCTAGTGGTTTGGCCCTGGACAGCACGGCAACTGAAGCTTTCTTT.